The clone carrying this TCR beta chain has more than one count but fewer than ten. As yet, its antigen is unknown. TCR alpha and TCR beta cDNA libraries with sample barcodes and UMIs came from 5'RACE using constant-segment primers. Using its own MiXCR run on the 5' RACE reads, TCRdb lists one record per CDR3 protein. The data hold fewer than 350,000 distinct CDR3 sequences, with more than 13% observed a single time. The source of the sample is a study of T-cell memory formation after mild COVID-19. Study information: Clustering of TCRs was largely donor specific. The study, taken as a whole, reports: Contracting CD8+ clones were enriched in EMRA, CD4+ mainly in CM and EM. Detection of some responders pre-infection suggested pre-existing cross-reactive memory T cells participated.

V shed 6 bases and J 6 bases; nucleotides not matched to a gene: 2. The germline V gene has CDR1 MNHEY and CDR2 SVGAGI. The CDR3 is 13 residues long. The chain joins TRBV6-5 to TRBJ1-6, with 7 nucleotides matching TRBD1. The sample consisted of PBMCs or a T cell subset sorted from them (not recorded which). The sequence was obtained from a man younger than 30 who had mild COVID-19 (a few samples of this study predate the infection). Cell type and time point are not known. The CDR3 nucleotides are TGTGCCAGCAGGCGGGACAGTAATTCACCCCTCCACTTT. It specifies CASRRDSNSPLHF.